In this sample, the clone carrying this TCR beta chain turned up a few times. Its antigen is not identified. This sample was taken from a study of T cell repertoires in cytomegalovirus infection. Study summary: CMV infection together with matching HLA type was indicated by public TCR beta signatures.

TCRdb re-called the reads through MiXCR, storing one row per CDR3 protein. The table has more than 55,000 distinct CDR3 sequences, around 20% seen once. This clonotype originated in a human donor in good health (CMV status not recorded). Some clones in this sample may be carry-over from other donors' samples. Sequenced here: CD8+ T cells from cultured PBMCs, sampled from culture after CMV antigen stimulation.

The CDR3 here is CASSYMPENSGNTIYF. CDR3 coding DNA: TGTGCCAGCAGTTACATGCCGGAAAACTCTGGAAACACCATATATTTT. The chain uses TRBV6-6 and TRBJ1-3; D gene ambiguous. Trimming removed 2 bases at V and 0 bases at J, with 11 bases between. The CDR3 loop spans 16 amino acids. The germline CDR1 and CDR2 sequences are MNHNY and SVGAGI (reference sequence).